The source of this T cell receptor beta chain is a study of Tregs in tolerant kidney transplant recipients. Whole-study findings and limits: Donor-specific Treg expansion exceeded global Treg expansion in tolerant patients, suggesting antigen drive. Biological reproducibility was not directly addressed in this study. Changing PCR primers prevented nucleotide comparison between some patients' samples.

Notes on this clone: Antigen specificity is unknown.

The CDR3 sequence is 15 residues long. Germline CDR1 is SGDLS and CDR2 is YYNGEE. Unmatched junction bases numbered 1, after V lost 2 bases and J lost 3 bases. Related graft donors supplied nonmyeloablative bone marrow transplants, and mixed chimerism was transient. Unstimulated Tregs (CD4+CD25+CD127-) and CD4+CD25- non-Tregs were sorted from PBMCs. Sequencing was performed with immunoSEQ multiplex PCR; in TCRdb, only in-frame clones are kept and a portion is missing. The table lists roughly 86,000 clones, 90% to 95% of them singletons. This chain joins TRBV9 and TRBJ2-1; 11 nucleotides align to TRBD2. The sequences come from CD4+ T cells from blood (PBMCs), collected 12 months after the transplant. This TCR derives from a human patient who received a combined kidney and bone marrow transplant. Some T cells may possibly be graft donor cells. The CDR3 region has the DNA TGTGCCAGCAGCGTTGGGACTAGCGGCTACAATGAGCAGTTCTTC. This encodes CASSVGTSGYNEQFF.